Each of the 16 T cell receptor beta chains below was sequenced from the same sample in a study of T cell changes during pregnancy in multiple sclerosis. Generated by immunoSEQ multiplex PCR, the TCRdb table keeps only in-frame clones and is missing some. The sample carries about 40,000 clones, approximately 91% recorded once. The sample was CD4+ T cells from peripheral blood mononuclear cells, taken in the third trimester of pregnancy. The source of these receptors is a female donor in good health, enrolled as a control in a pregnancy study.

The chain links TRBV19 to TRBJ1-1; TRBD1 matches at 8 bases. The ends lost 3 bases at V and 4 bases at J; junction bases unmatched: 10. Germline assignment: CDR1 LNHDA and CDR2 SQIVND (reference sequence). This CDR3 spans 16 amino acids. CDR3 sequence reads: CASSIFQGAGGTEAFF. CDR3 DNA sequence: TGTGCCAGTAGTATTTTTCAGGGGGCAGGGGGCACTGAAGCTTTCTTT.

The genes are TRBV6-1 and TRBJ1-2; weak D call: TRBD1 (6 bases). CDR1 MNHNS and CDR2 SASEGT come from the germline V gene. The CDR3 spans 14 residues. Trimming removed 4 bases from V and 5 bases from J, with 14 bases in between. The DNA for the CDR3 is TGTGCCAGCAGTGGAGTTAGAGGGGGATATGGCTACACCTTC. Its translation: CASSGVRGGYGYTF.

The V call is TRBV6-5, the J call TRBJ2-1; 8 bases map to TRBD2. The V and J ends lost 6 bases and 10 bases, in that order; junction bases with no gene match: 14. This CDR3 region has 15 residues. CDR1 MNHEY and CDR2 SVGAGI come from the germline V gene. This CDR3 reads CASRIGKRGFGEQFF. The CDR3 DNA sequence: TGTGCCAGCAGAATCGGAAAGCGGGGGTTTGGAGAGCAGTTCTTC.

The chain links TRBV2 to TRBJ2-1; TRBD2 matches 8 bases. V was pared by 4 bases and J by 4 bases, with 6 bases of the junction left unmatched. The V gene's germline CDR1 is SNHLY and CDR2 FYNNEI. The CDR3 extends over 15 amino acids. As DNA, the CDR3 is TGTGCCAGCAGTGCCAATAGCGGGGTGTACAATGAGCAGTTCTTC. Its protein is CASSANSGVYNEQFF.

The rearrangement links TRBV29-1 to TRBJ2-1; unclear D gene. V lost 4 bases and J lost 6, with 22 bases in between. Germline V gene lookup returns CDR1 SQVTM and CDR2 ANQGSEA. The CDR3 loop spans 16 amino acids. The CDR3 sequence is CSVVSPQAGAFNEQFF. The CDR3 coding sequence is TGCAGCGTTGTAAGCCCCCAAGCAGGCGCCTTCAATGAGCAGTTCTTC.

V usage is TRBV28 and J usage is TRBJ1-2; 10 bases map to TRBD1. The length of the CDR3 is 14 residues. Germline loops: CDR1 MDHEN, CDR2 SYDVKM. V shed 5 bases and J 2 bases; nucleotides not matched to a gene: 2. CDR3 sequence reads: CASSGGQGNYGYTF. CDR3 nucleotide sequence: TGTGCCAGCAGTGGGGGACAGGGGAACTATGGCTACACCTTC.

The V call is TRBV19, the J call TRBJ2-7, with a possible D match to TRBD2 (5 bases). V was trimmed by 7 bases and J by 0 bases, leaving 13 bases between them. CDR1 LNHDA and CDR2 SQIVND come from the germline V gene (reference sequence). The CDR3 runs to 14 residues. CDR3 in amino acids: CASKDSPSSYEQYF. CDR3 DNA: TGTGCCAGTAAGGACTCCCCGAGCTCCTACGAGCAGTACTTC.

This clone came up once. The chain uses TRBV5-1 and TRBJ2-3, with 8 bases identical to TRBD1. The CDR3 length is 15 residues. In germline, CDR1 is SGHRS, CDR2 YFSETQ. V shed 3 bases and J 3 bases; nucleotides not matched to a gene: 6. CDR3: CASSSGQVGTDTQYF. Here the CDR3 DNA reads TGCGCCAGCAGCTCGGGACAGGTCGGTACAGATACGCAGTATTTT.

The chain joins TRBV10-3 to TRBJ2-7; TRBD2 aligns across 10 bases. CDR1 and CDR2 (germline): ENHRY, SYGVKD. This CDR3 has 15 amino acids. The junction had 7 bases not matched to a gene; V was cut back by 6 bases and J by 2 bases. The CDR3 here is CAISRTSGDTYEQYF. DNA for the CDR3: TGTGCCATCAGCCGGACTAGCGGTGACACCTACGAGCAGTACTTC.

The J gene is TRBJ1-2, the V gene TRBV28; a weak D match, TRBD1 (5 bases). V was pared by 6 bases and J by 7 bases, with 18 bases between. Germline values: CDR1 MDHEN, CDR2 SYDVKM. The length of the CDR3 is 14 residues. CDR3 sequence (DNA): TGTGCCAGCAGCGCCAGGGCCTTTCTTCTTGGCTACACCTTC. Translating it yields CASSARAFLLGYTF.

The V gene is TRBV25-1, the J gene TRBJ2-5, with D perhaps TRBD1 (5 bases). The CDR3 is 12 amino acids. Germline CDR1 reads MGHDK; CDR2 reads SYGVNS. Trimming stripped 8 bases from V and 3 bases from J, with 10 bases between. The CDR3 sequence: CASSRVEETQYF. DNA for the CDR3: TGTGCCAGCTCCAGGGTAGAAGAGACCCAGTACTTC.

The CDR3 region is CAAGYPQFF. The CDR3 DNA follows: TGTGCCGCAGGGTACCCTCAGTTCTTC. The chain has TRBV3-1 (or the pseudogene TRBV3-2) and TRBJ2-1; the D gene is possibly TRBD1 (5 bases). The CDR3 loop spans 9 amino acids. Germline-derived CDR1 and CDR2 are LGHDT and YNNKEL (reference sequence). The germline V and J ends were trimmed by 11 bases and 13 bases, with 12 bases remaining between them.

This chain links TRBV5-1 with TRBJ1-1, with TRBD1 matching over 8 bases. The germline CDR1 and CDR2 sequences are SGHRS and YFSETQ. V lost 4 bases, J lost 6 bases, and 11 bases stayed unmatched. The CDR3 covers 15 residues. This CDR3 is CASSIGDDRGPEAFF. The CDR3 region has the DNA TGCGCCAGCAGCATTGGAGACGACAGGGGCCCTGAAGCTTTCTTT.

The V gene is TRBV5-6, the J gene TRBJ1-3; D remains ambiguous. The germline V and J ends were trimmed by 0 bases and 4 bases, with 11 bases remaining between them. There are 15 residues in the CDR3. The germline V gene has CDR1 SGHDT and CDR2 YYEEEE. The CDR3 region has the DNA TGTGCCAGCAGCTTGGGCAGTCGCTCGGGAAACACCATATATTTT. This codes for CASSLGSRSGNTIYF.

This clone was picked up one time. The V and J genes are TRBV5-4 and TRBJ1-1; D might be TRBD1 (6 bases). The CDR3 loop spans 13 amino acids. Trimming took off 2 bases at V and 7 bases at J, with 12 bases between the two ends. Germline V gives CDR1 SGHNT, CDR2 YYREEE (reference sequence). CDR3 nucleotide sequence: TGTGCCAGCAGCTTACCGGGGACAATTGAAGCTTTCTTT. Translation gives CASSLPGTIEAFF.

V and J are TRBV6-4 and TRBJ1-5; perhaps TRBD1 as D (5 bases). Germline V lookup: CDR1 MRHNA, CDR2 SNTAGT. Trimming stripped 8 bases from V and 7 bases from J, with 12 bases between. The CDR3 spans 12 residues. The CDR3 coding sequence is TGTGCCAGCCAGGGTCAACGGCAGCCCCAGCATTTT. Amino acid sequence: CASQGQRQPQHF.